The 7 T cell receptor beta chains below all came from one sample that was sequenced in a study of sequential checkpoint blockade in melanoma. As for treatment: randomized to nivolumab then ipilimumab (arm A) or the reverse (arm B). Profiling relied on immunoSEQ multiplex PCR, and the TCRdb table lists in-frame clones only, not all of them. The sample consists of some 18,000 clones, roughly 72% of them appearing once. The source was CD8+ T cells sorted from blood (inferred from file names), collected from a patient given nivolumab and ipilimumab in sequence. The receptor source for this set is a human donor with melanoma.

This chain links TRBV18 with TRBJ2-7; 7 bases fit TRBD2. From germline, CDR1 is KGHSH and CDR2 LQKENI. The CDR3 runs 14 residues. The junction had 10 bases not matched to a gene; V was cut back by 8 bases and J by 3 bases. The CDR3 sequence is CASSLGGGSYEQYF. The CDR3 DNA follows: TGTGCCAGCAGTTTAGGCGGGGGAAGCTACGAGCAGTACTTC.

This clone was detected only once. CDR3 protein: CASSPVAGGWDEQFF. The CDR3 region has the DNA TGTGCCAGCTCACCGGTAGCGGGAGGTTGGGATGAGCAGTTCTTC. The genes are TRBV18 and TRBJ2-1; TRBD2 aligns across 10 bases. Trimming took 3 bases from V and 8 from J; bases not matched to a gene: 7. The CDR3 is made up of 15 amino acids. Germline V gene sequence: CDR1 KGHSH, CDR2 LQKENI.

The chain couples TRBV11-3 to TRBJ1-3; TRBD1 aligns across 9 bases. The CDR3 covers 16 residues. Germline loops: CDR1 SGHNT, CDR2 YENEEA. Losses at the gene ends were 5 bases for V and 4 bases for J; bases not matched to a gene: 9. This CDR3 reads CASSPRDRVSGNTIYF. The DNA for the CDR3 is TGTGCCAGCAGCCCCCGGGACAGGGTTTCCGGAAACACCATATATTTT.

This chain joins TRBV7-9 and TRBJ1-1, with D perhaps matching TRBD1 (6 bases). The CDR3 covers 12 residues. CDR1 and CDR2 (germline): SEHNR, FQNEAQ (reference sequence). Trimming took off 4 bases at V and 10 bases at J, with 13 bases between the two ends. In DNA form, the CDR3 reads TGTGCCAGCAGCTCCTACAGGGAAGGAGCTTTCTTT. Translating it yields CASSSYREGAFF.

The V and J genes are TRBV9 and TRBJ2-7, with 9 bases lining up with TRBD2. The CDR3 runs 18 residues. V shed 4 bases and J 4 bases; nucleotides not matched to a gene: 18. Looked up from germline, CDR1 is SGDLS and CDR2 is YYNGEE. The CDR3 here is CASSPMMREGHSVYEQYF. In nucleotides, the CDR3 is TGTGCCAGCAGCCCTATGATGCGGGAGGGCCATTCTGTGTACGAGCAGTACTTC.

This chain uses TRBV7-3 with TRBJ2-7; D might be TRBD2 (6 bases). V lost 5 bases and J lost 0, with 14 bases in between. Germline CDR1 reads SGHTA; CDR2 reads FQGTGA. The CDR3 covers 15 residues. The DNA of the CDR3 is TGTGCCAGCAGCCTAGACGGGACTGGCTCCTACGAGCAGTACTTC. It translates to CASSLDGTGSYEQYF.

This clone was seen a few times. CDR3 DNA: TGTGCCACCAGCATCCGCTCACAGGGTACCGACGAGCAGTACTTC. Translated, it gives CATSIRSQGTDEQYF. V and J are TRBV15 and TRBJ2-7; D may be TRBD1 (6 bases). This CDR3 region has 15 residues. Germline assignment: CDR1 LNHNV and CDR2 YYDKDF (reference sequence). The ends were cut back, 4 bases at V and 5 bases at J, with 18 bases in the middle.